The clone carrying this T cell receptor beta chain was seen a few times. The antigen remains undetermined. Data came from immunoSEQ multiplex PCR; TCRdb stores just in-frame clones and leaves some out. The repertoire holds around 320,000 clones, with 86% as singletons. Treatment specified: around 19 received Ad26.COV2.S at low or high dose, single or two shots; 5 received placebo; per-sample allocation not given. All samples were drawn on day 63, counting from the first vaccine or placebo injection. This CDR3 spans 14 amino acids. Losses at the gene ends were 5 bases for V and 4 bases for J; bases not matched to a gene: 2. The germline V gene encodes CDR1 SGHVS and CDR2 FNYEAQ. The sample is drawn from a study of Ad26.COV2.S vaccination and SARS-CoV-2 variants. Study results and limitations: Placebo recipients trailed vaccine recipients in spike-specific TCR breadth.

The sequences come from peripheral blood, collected in a trial of Ad26.COV2.S vaccine versus placebo. This chain connects TRBV7-6 to TRBJ2-2; 9 bases are shared with TRBD1. The TCR sequence derives from a person aged 18-65 years who received the Ad26.COV2.S COVID-19 vaccine or a placebo. The CDR3 coding sequence is TGTGCCAGCAGCACGGGACAGGGCACCGGGGAGCTGTTTTTT. This gives the protein CASSTGQGTGELFF. The entire variable domain, with the rest obtained from reference TRBV7-6 and TRBJ2-2, is as follows: GAGVSQSPRYKVTKRGQDVALRCDPISGHVSLYWYRQALGQGPEFLTYFNYEAQQDKSGLPNDRFSAERPEGSISTLTIQRTEQRDSAMYRCASSTGQGTGELFFGEGSRLTVL.